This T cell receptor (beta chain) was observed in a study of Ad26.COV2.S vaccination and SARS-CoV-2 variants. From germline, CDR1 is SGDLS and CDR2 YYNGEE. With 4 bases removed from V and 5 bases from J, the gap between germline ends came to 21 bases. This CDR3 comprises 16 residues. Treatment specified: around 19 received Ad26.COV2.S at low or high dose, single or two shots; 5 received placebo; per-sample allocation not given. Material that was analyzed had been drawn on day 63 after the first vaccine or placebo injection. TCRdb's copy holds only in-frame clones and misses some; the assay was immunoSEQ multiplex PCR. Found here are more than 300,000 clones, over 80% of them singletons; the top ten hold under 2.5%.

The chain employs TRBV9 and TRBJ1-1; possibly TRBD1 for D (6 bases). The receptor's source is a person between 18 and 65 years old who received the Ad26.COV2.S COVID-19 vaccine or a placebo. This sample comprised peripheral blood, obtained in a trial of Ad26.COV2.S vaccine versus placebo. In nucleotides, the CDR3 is TGTGCCAGCAGCCCACGGGGGGGCAGGCGGGGGACTGAAGCTTTCTTT. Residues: CASSPRGGRRGTEAFF.